Below are 28 T cell receptor beta chains sequenced from a single sample in a study of human T cells and chemical hapten exposure. Time point described: pre-sensitization, week 0. Described treatment: therapeutic diphenylcyclopropenone sensitization with weekly scalp DPC. TCRdb used MiXCR to reprocess the RACE reads, holding one entry per CDR3 protein. This sample has about 380,000 distinct CDR3 sequences, with 5.1% found just once. The sample was whole blood, taken in connection with sensitization to the hapten diphenylcyclopropenone (DPC). The receptors come from a woman aged 45 to 65 with alopecia areata. Some clones in this sample may be carry-over from other donors' samples.

This clonotype has at least ten counts. In DNA, the CDR3 is TGTGCCAGCAGTAATAGCAATCAGCCCCAGCATTTT. Translated, it gives CASSNSNQPQHF. The chain employs TRBV12-3 or TRBV12-4 and TRBJ1-5; no clear D. Trimming stripped 5 bases from V and 0 bases from J, with 2 bases between. This CDR3 spans 12 amino acids.

There are a few counts of this clonotype. The V gene is TRBV9, the J gene TRBJ2-1; D is undetermined. Trimming removed 4 bases at V and 0 bases at J, with 11 bases between. CDR1 and CDR2 (germline): SGDLS, YYNGEE. The CDR3 totals 15 residues. The CDR3 protein is CASSPPSSSYNEQFF. The CDR3 region has the DNA TGTGCCAGCAGCCCCCCGTCGAGCTCCTACAATGAGCAGTTCTTC.

In the case of this clonotype: A much larger clone lies one base from this, so it may be a read error. CDR3 sequence: CSLTGTGIGEQYF. CDR3 coding DNA: TGCAGTCTCACCGGGACAGGGATAGGCGAGCAGTACTTC. The J gene is TRBJ2-7, the V gene TRBV20-1, with TRBD1 identical over 9 bases. Germline trimming cut 8 bases from V and 6 bases from J; bases unmatched to any gene: 11. This CDR3 comprises 13 residues. CDR1 and CDR2 (germline): DFQATT, SNEGSKA (reference sequence).

In its sample, this clonotype was seen a few times. The V gene is TRBV15, the J gene TRBJ1-4; no firm D call. Germline CDR1 reads LNHNV; CDR2 reads YYDKDF (reference sequence). The germline V and J ends were trimmed by 0 bases and 11 bases, with 10 bases remaining between them. This CDR3 spans 13 amino acids. CDR3: CATSRESGGKLFF. CDR3 DNA: TGTGCCACCAGCAGAGAGAGCGGAGGTAAACTGTTTTTT. Using reference TRBV15 and TRBJ1-4 for the parts outside the CDR3, the full variable domain is DAMVIQNPRYQVTQFGKPVTLSCSQTLNHNVMYWYQQKSSQAPKLLFHYYDKDFNNEADTPDNFQSRRPNTSFCFLDIRSPGLGDTAMYLCATSRESGGKLFFGSGTQLSVL.

This clonotype was found a few times. The J gene is TRBJ2-3, the V gene TRBV7-8; TRBD1 matches at 9 bases. Germline CDR1 SGHVS, CDR2 FQNEAQ. The CDR3 contains 13 residues. The V segment lost 8 bases and the J segment 4 bases; nucleotides outside the gene matches: 4. CDR3 coding DNA: TGTGCCAGCCACAGGGGGCAAGCAGATACGCAGTATTTT. This gives the protein CASHRGQADTQYF.

In its sample, this clonotype was seen many times. This chain links TRBV18 with TRBJ2-5; either TRBD1 or TRBD2 may fit D (6 bases each). The ends were cut back, 2 bases at V and 10 bases at J, with 23 bases in the middle. Germline V gene sequence: CDR1 KGHSH, CDR2 LQKENI. This CDR3 has 16 amino acids. Written as DNA, the CDR3 is TGTGCCAGCTCACCAAACCCGGCCGGAGCCGGGGGCGGCCAGTACTTC. It is translated as CASSPNPAGAGGGQYF.

This clonotype turned up a few times. This chain links TRBV6-5 with TRBJ1-1; D unclear. The V end lost 1 base, the J end lost 0 bases, and 9 bases lay between the germline ends. CDR3 size: 15 residues. The germline V gene has CDR1 MNHEY and CDR2 SVGAGI. As DNA, the CDR3 is TGTGCCAGCAGTTACTTTCGGAATCTGAACACTGAAGCTTTCTTT. As protein: CASSYFRNLNTEAFF.

This clonotype was detected many times. The chain joins TRBV9 to TRBJ2-5; D remains unclear. With 4 bases removed from V and 1 base from J, the gap between germline ends came to 11 bases. Germline V gene sequence: CDR1 SGDLS, CDR2 YYNGEE. This CDR3 contains 14 residues. The DNA of the CDR3 is TGTGCCAGCAGCCCTCCCGAGACCCAAGAGACCCAGTACTTC. The encoded protein is CASSPPETQETQYF.

This clonotype occurred many times. V and J are TRBV6-5 and TRBJ2-7, with D possibly being TRBD1 or TRBD2 (5 bases each). This CDR3 spans 13 amino acids. The V end was cut by 8 bases, the J end by 1 base, with 12 bases between. CDR1 is MNHEY and CDR2 is SVGAGI in the germline V gene. The CDR3 DNA reads as TGTGCCAGCGGCGCCGGGGCTTCCTACGAGCAGTACTTC. This sequence encodes CASGAGASYEQYF.

There are many counts of this clonotype. The V and J genes are TRBV19 and TRBJ2-1, with a weak D call TRBD2 (6 bases). Trimming pared 3 bases from V and 0 bases from J, leaving 15 bases between. Germline-derived CDR1 and CDR2 are LNHDA and SQIVND (reference sequence). This CDR3 spans 17 amino acids. The CDR3 DNA follows: TGTGCCAGTAGTATTCCCCCAGGTAGCGGCTCCTACAATGAGCAGTTCTTC. Its protein is CASSIPPGSGSYNEQFF.

In its sample, this clonotype was seen a few times. This sequence joins TRBV4-2 and TRBJ2-1; 8 bases fit TRBD2. V was clipped by 3 bases and J by 5 bases; unmatched bases: 9. The germline V gene has CDR1 LGHNA and CDR2 YNFKEQ. There are 16 residues in the CDR3. CDR3 residues: CASSHDPGLENNEQFF. The CDR3, as DNA: TGTGCCAGCAGCCACGATCCGGGACTAGAAAACAATGAGCAGTTCTTC.

This clonotype was counted only a few times. The CDR3 is CAWSLRTGRGELFF. CDR3 nucleotides: TGTGCCTGGAGTTTACGGACAGGGAGGGGGGAGCTGTTTTTT. This chain uses TRBV30 with TRBJ2-2, with 8 bases that match TRBD1. This CDR3 has 14 residues. V lost 2 bases and J lost 8; bases outside the gene matches: 7. Germline CDR1 reads GTSNPN; CDR2 reads SVGIG (reference sequence).

In this sample, this clonotype turned up many times. CDR3 nucleotide sequence: TGCAGCTTTGCCGGGACAGGGGGCTTAGGGGAGCTGTTTTTT. This translates into CSFAGTGGLGELFF. The V call is TRBV29-1, the J call TRBJ2-2; 12 bases are shared with TRBD1. Per the germline V gene, CDR1 is SQVTM and CDR2 is ANQGSEA. The length of the CDR3 is 14 residues. After removal of 8 bases from V and 8 bases from J, the junction contained 9 bases not matched to a gene.

Many counts were recorded for this clonotype. At one boundary the junction diverges from the germline segment, which might be a read error. CDR3 residues: CASSLGTVNYGYTF. The CDR3 bases are TGTGCCAGCAGCTTAGGAACCGTAAACTATGGCTACACCTTC. The chain is built from TRBV12-3 or TRBV12-4 and TRBJ1-2, with unresolved D. The CDR3 loop spans 14 amino acids.

This clonotype was seen only a few times. V and J are TRBV7-2 and TRBJ1-1, with a possible D match to TRBD1 (5 bases). V was pared by 5 bases and J by 6 bases, with 10 bases between. CDR1 and CDR2 (germline): SGHTA, FQGNSA. CDR3 length equals 12 residues. CDR3 bases: TGTGCCAGCAGCGCGGACATGGCTGAAGCTTTCTTT. It yields the protein CASSADMAEAFF.

This clonotype was seen ten or more times. This chain connects TRBV3-1 to TRBJ2-7; D is unresolved. CDR3 size: 13 residues. Trimming took off 1 base at V and 6 bases at J, with 10 bases between the two ends. Germline values: CDR1 LGHDT, CDR2 YNNKEL (reference sequence). The CDR3 here is CASSQVVGSEQYF. CDR3 DNA: TGTGCCAGCAGCCAAGTGGTAGGTTCCGAGCAGTACTTC.

The chain couples TRBV7-2 to TRBJ2-3; 16 nucleotides line up with TRBD2. V shed 4 bases, J shed 10 bases, and the junction held 8 bases outside the gene matches. The CDR3 is 16 residues long. CDR1 is SGHTA, CDR2 FQGNSA, per germline. The CDR3 bases are TGTGCCAGCAGCTCACAGGGGACTAGCGGGAGGGTTGCGCAGTATTTT. It yields the protein CASSSQGTSGRVAQYF.

This clonotype was detected ten times or more. The chain is built from TRBV29-1 and TRBJ1-5; a possible D gene is TRBD1 (6 bases). This CDR3 is built from 13 residues. The V end was cut by 6 bases, the J end by 0 bases, with 9 bases between. Germline CDR1 SQVTM, CDR2 ANQGSEA. The CDR3 spells CSVGHDSNQPQHF. Written as DNA, the CDR3 is TGCAGCGTGGGACATGATAGCAATCAGCCCCAGCATTTT.

The rearrangement joins TRBV19 to TRBJ1-5; D gene unclear. This CDR3 has 12 residues. V shed 2 bases and J shed 7 bases, with 6 bases lying between them. Looked up from germline, CDR1 is LNHDA and CDR2 is SQIVND (reference sequence). Here the CDR3 reads CASSITDQPQHF. The DNA of the CDR3 is TGTGCCAGTAGTATAACGGACCAGCCCCAGCATTTT.

V gene TRBV19 combines with J gene TRBJ2-1; 11 bases align to TRBD2. Germline CDR1 and CDR2: LNHDA and SQIVND (reference sequence). This CDR3 has 18 amino acids. J gave up 4 bases and V 1 base, and 9 bases lay outside the gene matches. The CDR3 sequence: CASSIGTSGLGSYNEQFF. The CDR3 region has the DNA TGTGCCAGTAGTATAGGGACTAGCGGGCTGGGCTCTTACAATGAGCAGTTCTTC.

This clonotype was seen ten or more times. V is TRBV29-1 and J is TRBJ2-6; unclear D gene. With 2 bases removed from V and 4 bases from J, the gap between germline ends came to 3 bases. This CDR3 has 12 residues. CDR1 is SQVTM and CDR2 is ANQGSEA in the germline V gene. DNA of the CDR3: TGCAGCGTTGAATCCGGGGCCAACGTCCTGACTTTC. It codes for CSVESGANVLTF.

CDR3 sequence: CASSLNVHQAFF. The DNA for the CDR3 is TGTGCCAGCAGCTTAAACGTTCACCAAGCTTTCTTT. The chain is built from TRBV7-2 and TRBJ1-1; no reliable D call. Trimming pared 2 bases from V and 9 bases from J, leaving 10 bases between. This CDR3 is built from 12 residues. In germline, CDR1 is SGHTA, CDR2 FQGNSA.

Many counts were recorded for this clonotype. The chain couples TRBV11-3 to TRBJ2-2, with D maybe TRBD2 (6 bases). The CDR3 loop spans 14 amino acids. Trimming took 6 bases from V and 4 from J, leaving 12 bases between them. Per germline, CDR1 SGHNT and CDR2 YENEEA. This CDR3 reads CASSPLATTGELFF. The CDR3, as DNA: TGTGCCAGCAGTCCTCTAGCGACCACCGGGGAGCTGTTTTTT.

In its sample, this clonotype was seen a few times. V and J are TRBV6-2 or TRBV6-3 and TRBJ1-5, with D maybe TRBD1 (6 bases). CDR1 and CDR2 from the germline V gene are MNHEY and SVGEGT. The V end was cut by 2 bases, the J end by 4 bases, with 12 bases between. CDR3 length: 15 amino acids. CDR3 protein: CASSYAGARNQPQHF. CDR3 DNA sequence: TGTGCCAGCAGTTACGCAGGGGCCCGAAATCAGCCCCAGCATTTT.

This clonotype turned up a few times. V is TRBV13 and J is TRBJ2-5; 12 bases align to TRBD2. V lost 5 bases to trimming and J lost 5 bases; unmatched junction nucleotides: 9. The CDR3 consists of 16 residues. Germline V lookup: CDR1 PRHDT, CDR2 FYEKMQ (reference sequence). CDR3: CASSTRTSGIGETQYF. The CDR3, as DNA: TGTGCCAGCAGCACCCGGACTAGCGGGATAGGGGAGACCCAGTACTTC.

This clonotype was seen more than once but under ten times. The V call is TRBV27, the J call TRBJ2-7; 7 bases match TRBD1. Looked up from germline, CDR1 is MNHEY and CDR2 is SMNVEV (reference sequence). The CDR3 totals 14 residues. The J segment lost 5 bases and the V segment lost 8 bases, leaving 12 bases of the junction unmatched. CDR3 DNA: TGTGCCAGCGGATCGACAGGGTTGGTCCACGAGCAGTACTTC. Residues: CASGSTGLVHEQYF.

V gene TRBV20-1 combines with J gene TRBJ2-3; D tentatively fits TRBD1 or TRBD2 (5 bases each). The CDR3 is 15 residues long. The germline V gene has CDR1 DFQATT and CDR2 SNEGSKA (reference sequence). Trimming took off 0 bases at V and 13 bases at J, with 23 bases between the two ends. The CDR3 DNA is TGCAGTGCTAGAGAGTACCAACCGGGACCCAAGGTGGAGTATTTT. Amino acids: CSAREYQPGPKVEYF.

This chain uses TRBV28 with TRBJ2-3; 8 bases are shared with TRBD2. The germline gives CDR1 MDHEN, CDR2 SYDVKM. Trimming cost V 6 bases and J 4 bases; bases outside gene matches: 12. The CDR3 is 16 residues long. The CDR3 nucleotides are TGTGCCAGCAGGTACGGGAGCGGGAGTCACCCAGATACGCAGTATTTT. Its translation is CASRYGSGSHPDTQYF.